What follows are 13 T cell receptor beta chains derived from one specimen sequenced in a study of metastatic and nonmetastatic thyroid tumors. No treatment of any kind had been given to any patient before thyroid surgery. TCRdb reassembled clones from the PCR reads with MiXCR. This sample yields about 59,000 clones, of which 15% to 20% are seen a single time; roughly a tenth belongs to the top ten. The specimen sequenced was blood. The origin of the receptors is a male donor with papillary thyroid cancer or a benign thyroid nodule (not recorded which). Some clones in this sample may be carry-over from other donors' samples.

A note on this clone: One junction end disagrees with the germline gene, perhaps due to a read error. The chain joins TRBV6-5 to TRBJ1-1; no clear D. The germline CDR1 and CDR2 sequences are MNHEY and SVGAGI. This CDR3 region has 14 residues. This CDR3 reads CASSYGLSNTESFF. CDR3 nucleotide sequence: TGTGCCAGCAGTTACGGTCTTTCTAACACTGAATCTTTCTTT.

This clone was counted many times. V usage is TRBV20-1 and J usage is TRBJ2-7, with 12 bases that match TRBD1. The CDR3 runs to 15 residues. V was clipped by 2 bases and J by 3 bases; unmatched bases: 5. CDR1 and CDR2 (germline): DFQATT, SNEGSKA (reference sequence). The CDR3 here is CSARKGQGAIYEQYV. CDR3 bases: TGCAGTGCTAGAAAGGGACAGGGGGCGATCTACGAGCAGTACGTC.

This clone has a handful of counts. The V and J genes are TRBV2 and TRBJ2-7; 7 bases are shared with TRBD1. With V trimmed by 7 bases and J by 7 bases, 10 bases remained unmatched. Germline CDR1 is SNHLY and CDR2 is FYNNEI. CDR3 length equals 13 residues. This CDR3 reads CASIIVPGQEQYF. CDR3 DNA: TGTGCCAGCATTATCGTACCGGGACAGGAGCAGTACTTC.

The V and J genes are TRBV2 and TRBJ1-5, with D unresolved. Trimming removed 4 bases from V and 6 bases from J, with 13 bases in between. The CDR3 is 14 amino acids. CDR1 is SNHLY, CDR2 FYNNEI, per germline. The CDR3 region is CASSGAAVSQPQHF. For the CDR3, the DNA is TGTGCCAGCAGTGGGGCGGCAGTCAGTCAGCCCCAGCATTTT.

Regarding this clone: This may stem from a read error, because a much larger clone lies one nucleotide away. The chain joins TRBV5-1 to TRBJ2-1; 8 positions agree with TRBD2. Losses at the gene ends were 3 bases for V and 9 bases for J; bases not matched to a gene: 11. The CDR3 loop spans 15 amino acids. In germline, CDR1 is SGHRS, CDR2 YFSETQ. The CDR3 spells CASSWTSWAEGEQFF. The CDR3 DNA is TGCGCCAGCAGCTGGACTAGCTGGGCGGAGGGTGAGCAGTTCTTC.

As regards this clone: Given a much more abundant clone one base away, this may be a read error. The chain links TRBV28 to TRBJ2-1; 14 bases are a match to TRBD2. CDR1 and CDR2 (germline): MDHEN, SYDVKM. V lost 7 bases and J lost 9; bases outside the gene matches: 8. The CDR3 has 15 residues. The CDR3 region is CASIPGTSGGGEQFF. In DNA, the CDR3 is TGTGCCAGCATCCCCGGGACTAGCGGGGGAGGTGAGCAGTTCTTC. The full variable domain, with the rest looked up from reference TRBV28 and TRBJ2-1, is DVKVTQSSRYLVKRTGEKVFLECVQDMDHENMFWYRQDPGLGLRLIYFSYDVKMKEKGDIPEGYSVSREKKERFSLILESASTNQTSMYLCASIPGTSGGGEQFFGPGTRLTVL.

This clone was recorded at least ten times. The V and J genes are TRBV3-1 and TRBJ2-1, with a weak D call TRBD2 (6 bases). The germline V and J ends were trimmed by 2 bases and 5 bases, with 16 bases remaining between them. In germline, CDR1 is LGHDT, CDR2 YNNKEL (reference sequence). The CDR3 is made up of 16 amino acids. The CDR3 reads CASSQFGRDPNNEQFF. The CDR3 DNA is TGTGCCAGCAGCCAATTTGGGCGGGACCCAAACAATGAGCAGTTCTTC.

This clone was counted ten times or more. The V call is TRBV25-1, the J call TRBJ2-3, with 11 bases aligning to TRBD2. Germline V gene data show CDR1 as MGHDK and CDR2 as SYGVNS. This CDR3 is built from 19 residues. Trimming cost V 4 bases and J 2 bases; bases outside gene matches: 14. CDR3 in DNA: TGTGCCAGCAGTGCGTGGTACGCGACTAGCGGGGTTGACACAGATACGCAGTATTTT. This translates into CASSAWYATSGVDTDTQYF.

This clone occurred many times. The chain couples TRBV5-5 to TRBJ2-7; D might be TRBD1 (5 bases). Trimming took 0 bases from V and 3 from J, leaving 13 bases between them. Per the germline V gene, CDR1 is SGHKS and CDR2 is YYEKEE (reference sequence). The CDR3 runs 15 residues. CDR3 in DNA: TGTGCCAGCAGCTTGGCCTCTAGGGGAAACTACGAGCAGTACTTC. Translating gives CASSLASRGNYEQYF.

Many counts were recorded for this clone. This may arise from a read error, as a much more abundant clone is one base away. This sample includes further DNA sequences coding for the same CDR3. V gene TRBV30 combines with J gene TRBJ1-6, with D perhaps TRBD1 (5 bases). CDR3 length: 13 residues. V lost 0 bases and J 8 bases, leaving 8 bases between the germline ends. Germline V gives CDR1 GTSNPN, CDR2 SVGIG (reference sequence). The CDR3 loop is CAWSVQGDSPLHF. Written as DNA, the CDR3 is TGTGCCTGGAGTGTACAAGGGGATTCACCCCTCCACTTT.

The sample holds many counts of this clone. The chain recombines TRBV6-2 or TRBV6-3 with TRBJ2-4; 8 nucleotides match TRBD1. Germline-derived CDR1 and CDR2 are MNHEY and SVGEGT. CDR3 size: 16 residues. The junction had 2 bases not matched to a gene; V was cut back by 0 bases and J by 1 base. The chain's CDR3 is CASSYSDRVAKNIQYF. The CDR3 bases are TGTGCCAGCAGTTACTCGGACAGGGTGGCCAAAAACATTCAGTACTTC.

In its sample, this clone was seen many times. J is TRBJ2-6 and V is TRBV20-1, with D unresolved. The CDR3 covers 14 residues. CDR1 is DFQATT and CDR2 is SNEGSKA in the germline V gene (reference sequence). Trimming cost V 1 base and J 0 bases, with 4 bases left between them. The CDR3 DNA sequence: TGCAGTGCTAGAGGGCCCTCTGGGGCCAACGTCCTGACTTTC. Translation: CSARGPSGANVLTF.

This rearrangement joins TRBV30 to TRBJ2-7, with 8 nucleotides matching TRBD2. Germline trimming cut 0 bases from V and 6 bases from J; bases unmatched to any gene: 10. Germline loops: CDR1 GTSNPN, CDR2 SVGIG (reference sequence). The length of the CDR3 is 15 residues. CDR3: CAWSVGLAVFFEQYV. In DNA form, the CDR3 reads TGTGCCTGGAGTGTCGGACTAGCTGTATTCTTCGAGCAGTACGTC.